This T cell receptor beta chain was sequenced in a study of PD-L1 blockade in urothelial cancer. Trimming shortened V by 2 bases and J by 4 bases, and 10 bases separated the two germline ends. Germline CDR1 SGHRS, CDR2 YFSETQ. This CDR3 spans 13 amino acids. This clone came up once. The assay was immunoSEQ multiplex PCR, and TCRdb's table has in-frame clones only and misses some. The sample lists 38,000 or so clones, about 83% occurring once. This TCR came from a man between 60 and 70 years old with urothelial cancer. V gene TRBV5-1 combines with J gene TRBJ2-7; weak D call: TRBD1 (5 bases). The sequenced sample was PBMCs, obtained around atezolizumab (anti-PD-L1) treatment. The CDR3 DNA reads TGCGCCAGCAGCTTCGGACACCTGTACGAGCAGTACTTC. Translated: CASSFGHLYEQYF.